These 23 T cell receptor beta chains were all obtained from the same sample, sequenced in a study of control samples from healthy donors and cancer patients. Profiled with immunoSEQ multiplex PCR; TCRdb holds only in-frame clones, not every one. Among roughly 88,000 clones, around four fifths were seen once, and the ten largest hold 15% to 20%. Sequenced input: blood. These receptors came from a man aged 25 to 45 in good health.

This clone was detected only once. The CDR3 spells CASSLRRVSYNEQFF. The CDR3, as DNA: TGTGCCAGCAGCTTGAGGAGGGTCTCGTACAATGAGCAGTTCTTC. The V call is TRBV5-6, the J call TRBJ2-1; tentative D call: TRBD2 (6 bases). Germline CDR1 and CDR2: SGHDT and YYEEEE. The CDR3 is 15 amino acids. V lost 1 base, J lost 4 bases, and 12 bases lay in between. Complete variable domain (other parts from reference TRBV5-6 and TRBJ2-1): DAGVTQSPTHLIKTRGQQVTLRCSPKSGHDTVSWYQQALGQGPQFIFQYYEEEERQRGNFPDRFSGHQFPNYSSELNVNALLLGDSALYLCASSLRRVSYNEQFFGPGTRLTVL.

The chain carries TRBV7-2 and TRBJ2-7, with unresolved D. This CDR3 has 12 residues. Germline V gene sequence: CDR1 SGHTA, CDR2 FQGNSA. V dropped 5 bases and J dropped 5 bases, with 10 bases sitting between them. CDR3 protein: CASSQPGNEQYF. CDR3 DNA sequence: TGTGCCAGCAGCCAGCCCGGAAACGAGCAGTACTTC.

The chain combines TRBV4-2 with TRBJ2-7, with 11 bases that match TRBD2. The junction had 13 bases not matched to a gene; V was cut back by 0 bases and J by 6 bases. The CDR3 consists of 18 residues. The germline CDR1 and CDR2 sequences are LGHNA and YNFKEQ. CDR3 bases: TGTGCCAGCAGCCAAGAATCCGGGGTAGCGGGGGGGACTATCGAGCAGTACTTC. Encoded protein: CASSQESGVAGGTIEQYF.

This sequence joins TRBV7-8 and TRBJ1-4, with D unresolved. The CDR3 has 16 residues. The germline gives CDR1 SGHVS, CDR2 FQNEAQ. V was shortened by 5 bases and J by 0 bases, with 13 bases between the two germline ends. The CDR3 DNA sequence: TGTGCCAGCAGCGTAGAACGCAGACCAACTAATGAAAAACTGTTTTTT. Its protein product is CASSVERRPTNEKLFF.

The V gene is TRBV18, the J gene TRBJ2-2; 7 bases are shared with TRBD1. The CDR3 loop spans 15 amino acids. V dropped 6 bases and J dropped 1; count of bases not matched to a gene: 5. Germline-derived CDR1 and CDR2 are KGHSH and LQKENI. In DNA, the CDR3 is TGTGCCAGCTCTCCCGGGACAGAGAACACCGGGGAGCTGTTTTTT. Translating it yields CASSPGTENTGELFF.

Here the CDR3 DNA reads TGTGCCAGCAGCGGGACAGGGAGCAATTCACCCCTCCACTTT. Protein sequence: CASSGTGSNSPLHF. The genes are TRBV2 and TRBJ1-6; 9 bases line up with TRBD1. V trimming: 6 bases; J trimming: 7 bases; junction bases outside the gene matches: 4. Germline V lookup: CDR1 SNHLY, CDR2 FYNNEI. The CDR3 covers 14 residues.

The J gene is TRBJ2-3, the V gene TRBV7-8; 13 bases map to TRBD2. The CDR3 runs to 15 residues. Germline CDR1 is SGHVS and CDR2 is FQNEAQ. J gave up 3 bases and V 6 bases, and 3 bases lay outside the gene matches. The CDR3 DNA reads as TGTGCCAGCAGTTGGGGACTAGCGGGGACAGATACGCAGTATTTT. Translating it yields CASSWGLAGTDTQYF.

The chain has TRBV7-3 and TRBJ2-7; 10 nucleotides align to TRBD2. The germline V gene has CDR1 SGHTA and CDR2 FQGTGA. V shed 3 bases, J shed 6 bases, and the junction held 8 bases outside the gene matches. This CDR3 contains 15 residues. The CDR3 spells CASSLGLAGVVEQYF. CDR3 nucleotides: TGTGCCAGCAGCTTGGGTCTAGCGGGGGTAGTCGAGCAGTACTTC.

CDR3 nucleotide sequence: TGTGCCAGCAGTGATTTGGGAACAGGGATCCACGAGCAGTACTTC. Its translation is CASSDLGTGIHEQYF. The chain couples TRBV25-1 to TRBJ2-7, with a tentative D call TRBD1 (6 bases). Germline assignment: CDR1 MGHDK and CDR2 SYGVNS. The CDR3 sequence is 15 residues long. With 3 bases removed from V and 5 bases from J, the gap between germline ends came to 17 bases.

This chain connects TRBV7-9 to TRBJ2-3, with D perhaps matching TRBD1 or TRBD2 (6 bases each). V lost 1 base, J lost 0 bases, and 8 bases lay in between. From germline, CDR1 is SEHNR and CDR2 FQNEAQ (reference sequence). The CDR3 has 15 amino acids. The CDR3 DNA is TGTGCCAGCAGCTTAGGGGGGGCGAGCACAGATACGCAGTATTTT. It translates to CASSLGGASTDTQYF.

The rearrangement uses TRBV18 and TRBJ2-2; D is perhaps TRBD1 (6 bases). V was cut by 1 base and J by 2 bases, with 11 bases left in between. Germline CDR1 is KGHSH and CDR2 is LQKENI. The CDR3 loop spans 16 amino acids. Written as DNA, the CDR3 is TGTGCCAGCTCACCACAACAGGGAAGCAACACCGGGGAGCTGTTTTTT. Translating gives CASSPQQGSNTGELFF.

The chain recombines TRBV6-5 with TRBJ1-2, with a tentative D call TRBD1 (6 bases). The V gene's germline CDR1 is MNHEY and CDR2 SVGAGI. The CDR3 runs 15 residues. V was cut by 6 bases and J by 2 bases, with 16 bases left in between. The CDR3 sequence: CASSRDPTGNYGYTF. In DNA form, the CDR3 reads TGTGCCAGCAGCCGAGACCCAACAGGGAACTATGGCTACACCTTC.

This clone was detected only once. The V and J genes are TRBV5-1 and TRBJ2-7; 9 nucleotides align to TRBD1. J was trimmed by 5 bases and V by 0 bases; bases with no gene match: 6. This CDR3 contains 15 residues. Germline CDR1 is SGHRS and CDR2 is YFSETQ. The CDR3 reads CASSLVGTGINEQYF. CDR3 nucleotides: TGCGCCAGCAGCTTGGTTGGGACAGGGATAAACGAGCAGTACTTC.

This chain connects TRBV4-2 to TRBJ1-3; no clear D gene. Deletions cut 0 bases from V and 0 bases from J, with 3 bases between. Per the germline V gene, CDR1 is LGHNA and CDR2 is YNFKEQ. The CDR3 length is 14 residues. The CDR3 nucleotides are TGTGCCAGCAGCCAAGAGACCTCTGGAAACACCATATATTTT. This gives the protein CASSQETSGNTIYF.

The V and J genes are TRBV9 and TRBJ1-2; the match to TRBD1 covers 9 bases. CDR1 and CDR2 from the germline V gene are SGDLS and YYNGEE. This CDR3 spans 15 amino acids. V trimming: 0 bases; J trimming: 6 bases; junction bases outside the gene matches: 6. CDR3 nucleotide sequence: TGTGCCAGCAGCGTAGATGACAGGGGGGTGGATGGCTACACCTTC. This translates into CASSVDDRGVDGYTF.

CDR3 sequence: CASSFGVARGEQFF. The CDR3 DNA is TGCGCCAGCAGCTTTGGGGTGGCAAGGGGTGAGCAGTTCTTC. This sequence joins TRBV5-1 and TRBJ2-1, with a possible D match to TRBD1 (5 bases). Germline V lookup: CDR1 SGHRS, CDR2 YFSETQ. Trimming left V 2 bases short and J 9 bases short, with 15 bases between. The CDR3 length is 14 residues.

The DNA of the CDR3 is TGTGCCTGGAGTGTAGCTGGGTCACGAGGGAGCTATGGCTACACCTTC. This encodes CAWSVAGSRGSYGYTF. The chain combines TRBV30 with TRBJ1-2; D is undetermined. V gave up 0 bases and J gave up 4 bases, with 18 bases separating them. Germline CDR1 and CDR2: GTSNPN and SVGIG (reference sequence). The CDR3 covers 16 residues.

The chain employs TRBV11-2 and TRBJ2-2, with D uncertain. The CDR3 runs to 13 residues. With 3 bases removed from V and 2 bases from J, the gap between germline ends came to 4 bases. Germline CDR1 SGHAT, CDR2 FQNNGV. The CDR3 region is CASSFDNTGELFF. The CDR3 bases are TGTGCCAGCAGCTTTGATAACACCGGGGAGCTGTTTTTT.

The chain has TRBV5-1 and TRBJ2-3; D unclear. Trimming removed 4 bases at V and 0 bases at J, with 6 bases between. The CDR3 runs to 13 residues. From germline, CDR1 is SGHRS and CDR2 YFSETQ. CDR3 sequence (DNA): TGCGCCAGCAGCCCCAGTAGCACAGATACGCAGTATTTT. It codes for CASSPSSTDTQYF.

The rearrangement uses TRBV12-3 or TRBV12-4 and TRBJ1-3; D remains ambiguous. The V and J ends lost 3 bases and 0 bases respectively, with 3 bases between them. The length of the CDR3 is 13 residues. CDR3 in DNA: TGTGCCAGCAGTTTTACCTCTGGAAACACCATATATTTT. Protein sequence: CASSFTSGNTIYF.

The V gene is TRBV6-4, the J gene TRBJ1-1; D unresolved. The CDR3 is 17 residues long. Per the germline V gene, CDR1 is MRHNA and CDR2 is SNTAGT. Trimming cost V 3 bases and J 0 bases, with 17 bases left between them. The CDR3 loop reads CASSEWLCTVLNTEAFF. The CDR3 coding sequence is TGTGCCAGCAGTGAATGGCTCTGCACGGTCCTGAACACTGAAGCTTTCTTT.

This sequence joins TRBV19 and TRBJ1-6; D ambiguous. CDR1 LNHDA and CDR2 SQIVND come from the germline V gene (reference sequence). The CDR3 is made up of 15 amino acids. Trimming pared 3 bases from V and 7 bases from J, leaving 13 bases between. CDR3 coding DNA: TGTGCCAGTAGTATTGACGGACCCCCCAATTCACCCCTCCACTTT. Translation gives CASSIDGPPNSPLHF.

The V call is TRBV7-9, the J call TRBJ2-3; D remains ambiguous. Germline assignment: CDR1 SEHNR and CDR2 FQNEAQ (reference sequence). Trimming shortened V by 5 bases and J by 6 bases, and 9 bases separated the two germline ends. CDR3 length: 12 residues. The CDR3 is CASSRLSDTQYF. The CDR3 nucleotides read TGTGCCAGCAGCCGCTTGTCGGATACGCAGTATTTT.